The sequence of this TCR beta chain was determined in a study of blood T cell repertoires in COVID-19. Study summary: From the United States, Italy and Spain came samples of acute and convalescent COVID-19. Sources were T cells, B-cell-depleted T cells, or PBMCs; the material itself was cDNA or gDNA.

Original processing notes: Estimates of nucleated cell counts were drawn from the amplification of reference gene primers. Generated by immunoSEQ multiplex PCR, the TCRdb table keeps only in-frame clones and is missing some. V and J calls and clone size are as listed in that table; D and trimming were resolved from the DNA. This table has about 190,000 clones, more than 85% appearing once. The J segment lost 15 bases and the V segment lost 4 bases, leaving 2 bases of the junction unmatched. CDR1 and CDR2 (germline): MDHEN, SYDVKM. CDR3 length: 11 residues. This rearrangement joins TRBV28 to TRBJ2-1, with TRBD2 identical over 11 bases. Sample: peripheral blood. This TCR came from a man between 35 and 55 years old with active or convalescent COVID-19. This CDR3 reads CASSSGTSGFF. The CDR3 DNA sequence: TGTGCCAGCAGTTCCGGGACTAGCGGGTTCTTC.